This T cell receptor beta chain emerged from a study of blood T cell repertoires in COVID-19. Overall study context: From the United States, Italy and Spain came samples of acute and convalescent COVID-19. PBMCs, B-cell-depleted T cells, or T cells provided the cDNA or gDNA that made up the material.

Trimming at V came to 0 bases and at J to 4 bases, leaving 3 bases not matched to a gene. Germline assignment: CDR1 SGHDT and CDR2 YYEEEE. This CDR3 has 15 residues. The table came from immunoSEQ multiplex PCR; TCRdb's copy has only in-frame clones and leaves some out. The sample has some 190,000 clones; approximately 90% are singletons. The sequence was collected from a middle-aged woman who had recovered from COVID-19. The chain joins TRBV5-6 to TRBJ2-1; 8 bases are shared with TRBD1. Sequencing was done on a sample of peripheral blood. The CDR3 is CASSLAGGAYNEQFF. The CDR3 coding sequence is TGTGCCAGCAGCTTGGCAGGGGGCGCTTACAATGAGCAGTTCTTC.